Below, 8 T cell receptor beta chains from the same sample are listed, as sequenced in a study of long-term antiretroviral therapy in people with HIV. Version v3.0 of the immunoSEQ assay was performed at survey level. This table comes from immunoSEQ multiplex PCR, and its TCRdb copy is limited to in-frame clones, with some not included. The data contain 15,000 to 20,000 clones, 88% of them singletons. The sequenced sample was unsorted PBMCs, obtained 6.9 years after starting antiretroviral therapy. The receptor source for this set is a man aged 50-59 years with HIV.

The chain has TRBV19 and TRBJ1-2; D gene ambiguous. The length of the CDR3 is 13 residues. CDR1 and CDR2 from the germline V gene are LNHDA and SQIVND (reference sequence). The V end was cut by 7 bases, the J end by 4 bases, with 13 bases between. In DNA form, the CDR3 reads TGTGCCAGTACCGGACGCCGGATCTATGGCTACACCTTC. Its translation: CASTGRRIYGYTF.

V usage is TRBV27 and J usage is TRBJ1-1, with TRBD1 as a possible D gene (5 bases). Germline V gives CDR1 MNHEY, CDR2 SMNVEV (reference sequence). CDR3 length equals 11 residues. V lost 6 bases and J 10 bases, leaving 12 bases between the germline ends. CDR3 in amino acids: CASSPRQGAFF. The CDR3 DNA reads TGTGCCAGCAGCCCCCGCCAGGGAGCTTTCTTT.

The chain employs TRBV18 and TRBJ1-1; D is perhaps TRBD1 (5 bases). CDR1 is KGHSH and CDR2 is LQKENI in the germline V gene. The CDR3 spans 14 residues. Between the trimmed V and J ends, which lost 3 bases and 5 bases, there was a span of 13 bases. CDR3 DNA: TGTGCCAGCTCACCGGCCAATAAGGGGACTGAAGCTTTCTTT. Translating gives CASSPANKGTEAFF.

This chain joins TRBV15 and TRBJ2-1, with TRBD2 identical over 8 bases. The V and J ends lost 7 bases and 10 bases, in that order; junction bases with no gene match: 12. CDR3 size: 14 residues. Germline V lookup: CDR1 LNHNV, CDR2 YYDKDF (reference sequence). CDR3: CATNEGTRLHEQFF. CDR3 sequence (DNA): TGTGCCACCAACGAGGGGACTAGGCTACACGAGCAGTTCTTC.

V gene TRBV2 combines with J gene TRBJ1-2; 7 bases align to TRBD1. This CDR3 region has 13 residues. CDR1 is SNHLY, CDR2 FYNNEI, per germline. V shed 5 bases and J 7 bases; nucleotides not matched to a gene: 7. The DNA of the CDR3 is TGTGCCAGCAGTTACCGGGACAGATCTGGCTACACCTTC. Residues: CASSYRDRSGYTF.

The V and J genes are TRBV15 and TRBJ2-7; TRBD1 matches at 10 bases. V gave up 2 bases and J gave up 2 bases; unmatched junction bases: 3. CDR1 is LNHNV and CDR2 is YYDKDF in the germline V gene (reference sequence). This CDR3 is built from 15 residues. Written as DNA, the CDR3 is TGTGCCACCAGCAGACCCGGGACAGGGGCCTACGAGCAGTACTTC. Residues: CATSRPGTGAYEQYF. The whole variable domain, filled in from reference TRBV15 and TRBJ2-7, reads DAMVIQNPRYQVTQFGKPVTLSCSQTLNHNVMYWYQQKSSQAPKLLFHYYDKDFNNEADTPDNFQSRRPNTSFCFLDIRSPGLGDTAMYLCATSRPGTGAYEQYFGPGTRLTVT.

The chain joins TRBV5-4 to TRBJ2-7, with D perhaps assigned TRBD1 or TRBD2 (6 bases each). Per germline, CDR1 SGHNT and CDR2 YYREEE (reference sequence). With 0 bases removed from V and 3 bases from J, the gap between germline ends came to 13 bases. This CDR3 comprises 15 residues. CDR3 nucleotides: TGTGCCAGCAGCTTGGACAGGGAGGTAGGCTACGAGCAGTACTTC. Encoded protein: CASSLDREVGYEQYF.

The chain uses TRBV5-6 and TRBJ2-7; D remains unclear. CDR1 SGHDT and CDR2 YYEEEE come from the germline V gene. V gave up 0 bases and J gave up 2 bases, with 9 bases separating them. This CDR3 is built from 14 residues. The CDR3 DNA reads as TGTGCCAGCAGCTTGGTCAGGCAGCCCTACGAGCAGTACTTC. This encodes CASSLVRQPYEQYF.